This TCR beta chain was retrieved from a study of a mutant IDH1 vaccine in newly diagnosed glioma (dated by TCRdb to about 2021). About the investigation overall: Patients received eight vaccinations in weeks 1, 3, 5, 7, 11, 15, 19 and 23, corresponding to visits V03 through V10. Of the approximately 32 treated patients, approximately 62% were male and 37.5% were female, and the mean age was roughly 40 years. Peripheral blood was drawn at six visits: V03 (baseline), V05, V07, V10, V12 and V13. In the chemotherapy-containing groups, vaccination started alongside temozolomide cycles, whereas in patients who had radiotherapy alone it started 4-6 weeks after radiotherapy. Longitudinal TCRB deep sequencing was performed for about two dozen treated patients wherever samples were available for exploratory analyses. Before enrollment, most patients had been given radiochemotherapy with temozolomide as standard therapy, while the rest had received either radiotherapy alone or temozolomide alone.

The time point label here, explained by the study, means: week 23, last vaccination. Each vaccine dose, consisting of 300 ug of a 20-mer mutant IDH1 peptide in Montanide, was administered subcutaneously with topical imiquimod. Newly diagnosed WHO grade 3 or 4 IDH1-mutant astrocytomas showing loss of nuclear ATRX were present in the donors. The samples were drawn from NOA16, a multicentre, single-arm, open-label phase I trial in Germany that tested a mutant IDH1 peptide vaccine in humans for the first time. The DNeasy Blood and Tissue Kit was used to extract genomic DNA from EDTA blood for TCRB sequencing. On this clone: Its antigen is currently not known. There are no base qualities to consult, and no much larger clone falls within one base.

Reading the germline V gene gives CDR1 SNHLY and CDR2 FYNNEI. Including the terminal cysteine and phenylalanine, the CDR3 comprises 16 residues. Just the 48-base CDR3 DNA is kept, in frame starting at base 1. The germline V and J ends show losses of 5 bases and 0 bases respectively, and no gene match explains 10 bases of the junction. On the study overall, not on this receptor specifically: Across multiple MHC alleles, vaccine-induced immune responses were seen in 93.3% of patients. Selection of PBMC samples for TCRB deep sequencing was based on availability. The authors stated that sample limitations prevented analyses of patient blood samples from being reproduced. Changes in the top peripheral T cell clonotypes picked up by TCRB sequencing did not appear to be linked to pseudoprogression.

Library preparation employed the immunoSEQ multiplex PCR assay. The hsTCRB Kit was used according to the manufacturer's protocol to amplify rearranged TCR beta chain sequences. Sequencing of TCRB libraries was carried out on an Illumina MiSeq. The authors' pipeline ran thus. The proprietary platform of the kit vendor was used for demultiplexing, trimming and gene mapping. Held by TCRdb, this immuneACCESS table contains in-frame sequences only and omits some clones. Under half of the omission traces to an unresolved V gene where checked; the cause of the rest is unknown. The DNA was the basis for D and trimming; V, J and clone size are from that table. In all, the sample holds about 86,000 clones, and around 85% of those were seen once. The ten largest clones add up to 2% to 2.5% of the sample.

The TCR comes from a man aged 25-40 years with glioma. Some clones in this sample may be carry-over from other donors' samples. The chain is made from TRBV2 and TRBJ2-7, and 7 bases in between align with TRBD1. This specimen was PBMCs, taken from a glioma patient whose treatment included an IDH1 peptide vaccine. CDR3 region: CASSLRQGLLSYEQYF. At the DNA level, the sequence is TGTGCCAGCAGTTTACGACAGGGCCTCCTCTCCTACGAGCAGTACTTC.